This is a list of T cell receptor beta chains from one sample in a study of T cell responses to AZD1222 COVID-19 vaccine. Assay used: immunoSEQ multiplex PCR; TCRdb lists only in-frame clones, some missing. The sample lists around 78,000 clones, roughly nine tenths occurring once. The specimen comprised peripheral blood, sampled 28 days after the second AZD1222 dose. These receptors all stem from an adult who received the AZD1222 COVID-19 vaccine. The CDR3 runs from the conserved cysteine through the conserved F or W. D genes are given only for firm matches. Only part of the rows carry a size: once, few, many, or a class if the clone is expanded.

d_call	v_call	j_call	clone_size	cdr3_length	cdr3_aa	cdr3_nt
NA	TRBV5-8	TRBJ1-1	NA	15	CASSQQGLLNTEAFF	TGTGCCAGCAGCCAACAGGGTCTCTTGAACACTGAAGCTTTCTTT
TRBD1	TRBV13	TRBJ1-1	few	15	CASSLNFDRAQRAFF	TGTGCCAGCAGCTTAAACTTTGACAGGGCCCAGCGAGCTTTCTTT
NA	TRBV3-1/TRBV3-2	TRBJ2-2	NA	15	CASSHNREGTGELFF	TGTGCCAGCAGCCACAACAGGGAGGGCACCGGGGAGCTGTTTTTT
NA	TRBV27	TRBJ2-5	NA	12	CASSEGRETQYF	TGTGCCAGCAGTGAGGGGCGGGAGACCCAGTACTTC
NA	TRBV21-1	TRBJ1-3	NA	15	CASSAHRVLRNTIYF	TGTGCCAGCAGCGCGCACAGGGTTTTGAGAAACACCATATATTTT
NA	TRBV19	TRBJ1-6	NA	15	CATRRGSAYNSPLHF	TGTGCCACCCGGAGGGGGAGTGCCTATAATTCACCCCTCCACTTT
NA	TRBV30	TRBJ1-5	NA	11	CAWGPNQPQHF	TGTGCCTGGGGGCCCAATCAGCCCCAGCATTTT
TRBD1	TRBV11-2	TRBJ2-7	NA	17	CASSLEPPGQGSYEQYF	TGTGCCAGCAGCTTAGAACCACCGGGACAGGGATCCTACGAGCAGTACTTC
TRBD1	TRBV5-1	TRBJ2-7	NA	14	CASSRRDRGYEQYF	TGCGCCAGCAGCCGCCGGGACAGGGGGTACGAGCAGTACTTC
NA	TRBV29-1	TRBJ2-5	once	13	CSVEGTAQETQYF	TGCAGCGTCGAAGGGACGGCTCAAGAGACCCAGTACTTC
NA	TRBV5-1	TRBJ1-1	NA	16	CASSPGLYVGSSEAFF	TGCGCCAGCAGCCCCGGACTGTATGTTGGGTCATCCGAAGCTTTCTTT
NA	TRBV7-9	TRBJ2-7	NA	12	CASSLGRAEQYF	TGTGCCAGCAGCTTAGGGAGAGCCGAGCAGTACTTC
NA	TRBV7-8	TRBJ1-1	once	15	CASSPRSGMNTEAFF	TGTGCCAGCAGCCCAAGGTCCGGGATGAACACTGAAGCTTTCTTT
TRBD2	TRBV6-5	TRBJ2-7	once	16	CASSYSWERGGIEQYF	TGTGCCAGCAGTTACTCGTGGGAGCGGGGAGGGATCGAGCAGTACTTC
NA	TRBV2	TRBJ2-7	NA	11	CASKEQYEQYF	TGTGCCAGCAAAGAGCAGTATGAGCAGTACTTC
NA	TRBV4-1	TRBJ1-5	few	17	CASSQVTGFGGNQPQHF	TGCGCCAGCAGCCAAGTAACCGGGTTTGGGGGCAATCAGCCCCAGCATTTT
NA	TRBV19	TRBJ2-7	NA	15	CASSIQGGIFYEQYF	TGTGCCAGTAGTATTCAGGGAGGAATTTTCTACGAGCAGTACTTC
TRBD1	TRBV5-1	TRBJ1-6	once	14	CASSPGTEDSPLHF	TGCGCCAGCAGCCCTGGGACAGAGGATTCACCCCTCCACTTT
TRBD1	TRBV28	TRBJ1-5	NA	16	CASSWNGQGAGQPQHF	TGTGCCAGCAGTTGGAACGGACAGGGGGCGGGTCAGCCCCAGCATTTT
NA	TRBV5-4	TRBJ1-1	NA	15	CASSPKRDWNTEAFF	TGTGCCAGCAGCCCAAAGCGGGATTGGAACACTGAAGCTTTCTTT
NA	TRBV6-5	TRBJ1-3	NA	14	CASSSIDSPNTIYF	TGTGCCAGCAGTTCCATCGACAGTCCGAACACCATATATTTT
NA	TRBV24-1	TRBJ1-2	NA	13	CATSLSETYGYTF	TGTGCCACCAGTCTGTCTGAAACCTATGGCTACACCTTC